These 15 T cell receptor beta chains came from one sample sequenced in a study of identical twins. TCRdb re-called the 5' RACE reads with MiXCR, one entry per CDR3 protein. The table shows 1.5 million to 2 million distinct CDR3 sequences, with under 35% occurring only once. The specimen was cord blood. The receptors were gathered from a newborn girl in good health.

This clonotype was observed a handful of times. V is TRBV18 and J is TRBJ1-2, with 7 bases matching TRBD1. Germline V gives CDR1 KGHSH, CDR2 LQKENI. This CDR3 is built from 14 residues. V shed 2 bases, J shed 8 bases, and the junction held 8 bases outside the gene matches. DNA for the CDR3: TGTGCCAGCTCACCATTACAGGGGATTTTGGGCTACACCTTC. Translation: CASSPLQGILGYTF.

The rearrangement links TRBV5-1 to TRBJ2-4, with TRBD1 matching 7 bases. The J call is uncertain, as TRBJ2-5 better fits the DNA end. The germline gives CDR1 SGHRS, CDR2 YFSETQ. The length of the CDR3 is 17 residues. CDR3 coding DNA: TGCGCCAGCAGCTTGGCCCCACCGACAGGGATAGGAGAGACCCAGTACTTC. Its protein is CASSLAPPTGIGETQYF.

This clonotype has a count of ten or more. V gene TRBV10-3 combines with J gene TRBJ2-4, with D hard to call. The CDR3 loop spans 14 amino acids. V lost 7 bases to trimming and J lost 0 bases, with 10 bases between them. Germline V gene lookup returns CDR1 ENHRY and CDR2 SYGVKD. The CDR3 sequence is CAIKAEKAKNIQYF. CDR3 nucleotide sequence: TGTGCCATCAAGGCGGAGAAAGCCAAAAACATTCAGTACTTC.

This clonotype was seen only a few times. The gene calls are TRBV2 and TRBJ2-2; D might be TRBD2 (5 bases). V was cut by 5 bases and J by 1 base, with 5 bases left in between. The CDR3 is 13 residues long. Germline V gives CDR1 SNHLY, CDR2 FYNNEI. The CDR3 here is CASSRGNTGELFF. The CDR3 nucleotides are TGTGCCAGCAGTCGGGGGAACACCGGGGAGCTGTTTTTT.

The chain employs TRBV29-1 and TRBJ2-7; perhaps TRBD2 as D (5 bases). The CDR3 sequence is 12 residues long. Trimming left V 7 bases short and J 4 bases short, with 14 bases between. Germline CDR1 and CDR2: SQVTM and ANQGSEA. The CDR3 DNA reads as TGCAGCGCTAACGACCGGGATTACGAGCAGTACTTC. This encodes CSANDRDYEQYF.

The table lists this clonotype with a few counts. The chain has TRBV5-5 and TRBJ1-2, with TRBD1 identical over 9 bases. CDR1 is SGHKS and CDR2 is YYEKEE in the germline V gene (reference sequence). The ends lost 3 bases at V and 3 bases at J; junction bases unmatched: 6. The CDR3 consists of 15 residues. CDR3 sequence reads: CASSSGTGKDYGYTF. CDR3 coding DNA: TGTGCCAGCAGCTCCGGGACAGGGAAGGACTATGGCTACACCTTC.

For this clonotype: A much larger clone differs by one base, so this may be a read error. V usage is TRBV2 and J usage is TRBJ1-2, with D perhaps TRBD1 (6 bases). The CDR3 loop spans 11 amino acids. Trimming removed 6 bases from V and 6 bases from J, with 8 bases in between. CDR1 SNHLY and CDR2 FYNNEI come from the germline V gene. Here the CDR3 reads CASRQGHGYTF. The CDR3 DNA follows: TGTGCCAGCAGACAGGGCCATGGCTACACCTTC.

J is TRBJ2-7 and V is TRBV11-2; D possibly corresponds to TRBD2 (5 bases). Per germline, CDR1 SGHAT and CDR2 FQNNGV. V was cut by 5 bases and J by 7 bases, with 18 bases left in between. This CDR3 comprises 14 residues. The CDR3: CASSDGLPYNEQYF. CDR3 sequence (DNA): TGTGCCAGCAGCGATGGACTGCCCTACAATGAGCAGTACTTC.

This clonotype was found once. CDR3 residues: CSAVGQTLARYEQYF. In DNA form, the CDR3 reads TGCAGTGCTGTGGGGCAAACGCTAGCTAGGTACGAGCAGTACTTC. The J gene is TRBJ2-4, the V gene TRBV20-1; D possibly matches TRBD1 or TRBD2 (5 bases each). The J call may be mistaken, given a closer DNA end match to TRBJ2-7. This CDR3 comprises 15 residues. Germline values: CDR1 DFQATT, CDR2 SNEGSKA (reference sequence).

The chain carries TRBV27 and TRBJ1-5, with D possibly matching TRBD1 (6 bases). This CDR3 region has 14 residues. From germline, CDR1 is MNHEY and CDR2 SMNVEV (reference sequence). Deletions cut 5 bases from V and 5 bases from J, with 13 bases between. CDR3 bases: TGTGCCAGCAGTCTGAACAGGGCGGATCAGCCCCAGCATTTT. This translates into CASSLNRADQPQHF.

The chain combines TRBV27 with TRBJ2-1; a weak D match, TRBD2 (5 bases). The V end lost 3 bases, the J end lost 9 bases, and 18 bases lay between the germline ends. The CDR3 consists of 15 residues. The germline gives CDR1 MNHEY, CDR2 SMNVEV (reference sequence). CDR3 DNA sequence: TGTGCCAGCAGTTTGGGTAGCGAGGGTCGGGGTGAGCAGTTCTTC. Translated: CASSLGSEGRGEQFF.

The chain carries TRBV5-1 and TRBJ2-1; TRBD2 is a possible D gene (6 bases). V lost 2 bases and J 2 bases, leaving 11 bases between the germline ends. The CDR3 consists of 15 residues. Germline V lookup: CDR1 SGHRS, CDR2 YFSETQ. CDR3 sequence: CASSFGGEAYNEQFF. In DNA, the CDR3 is TGCGCCAGCAGCTTCGGCGGGGAAGCCTACAATGAGCAGTTCTTC.

CDR3 loop: CSVVRVSTVGEQFF. As DNA, the CDR3 is TGCAGCGTTGTTCGGGTTTCTACGGTCGGTGAGCAGTTCTTC. This chain joins TRBV29-1 and TRBJ2-1; D call uncertain. CDR1 and CDR2 from the germline V gene are SQVTM and ANQGSEA. The CDR3 extends over 14 amino acids. Trimming cost V 4 bases and J 9 bases, with 19 bases left between them.

This clonotype occurred many times. V gene TRBV18 combines with J gene TRBJ2-5; D might be TRBD1 (5 bases). Trimming removed 8 bases from V and 2 bases from J, with 12 bases in between. Germline-derived CDR1 and CDR2 are KGHSH and LQKENI. CDR3 length equals 13 residues. The CDR3 sequence: CASSPRQQETQYF. CDR3 DNA: TGTGCCAGCAGCCCTCGACAGCAAGAGACCCAGTACTTC.

In its sample, this clonotype was seen a few times. The V and J genes are TRBV20-1 and TRBJ1-2; D remains unclear. Germline-derived CDR1 and CDR2 are DFQATT and SNEGSKA (reference sequence). Trimming cost V 0 bases and J 6 bases, with 14 bases left between them. The CDR3 runs to 14 residues. CDR3 DNA sequence: TGCAGTGCTAGAGATCTGAGGCAGAGAGATGGCTACACCTTC. It specifies CSARDLRQRDGYTF.